This note documents a single T cell receptor (beta chain) sequence. This entry belongs to a study of OX40 agonist ivuxolimab in advanced cancers. Libraries were prepared by immunoSEQ multiplex PCR; TCRdb keeps only in-frame clonotypes and omits some of them. In the table there are some 44,000 clones, approximately 83% of which are singletons. Sampled blood was obtained at baseline, cycle 4 day 1, and cycle 7 day 1. Trimming at V came to 4 bases and at J to 1 base, leaving 9 bases not matched to a gene. The CDR3 covers 17 residues. Germline V gene sequence: CDR1 LNHDA, CDR2 SQIVND (reference sequence).

V is TRBV19 and J is TRBJ2-4, with TRBD1 matching over 8 bases. This clonotype was sampled from an adult with an advanced solid tumor such as melanoma, head and neck, liver or kidney cancer. Sample: CD4+ or CD8+ T cells sorted from blood, taken in a trial of the OX40 agonist ivuxolimab. In nucleotides, the CDR3 is TGTGCCAGTAGTAGATGGCAGGGGGCCGGGGCCAAAAACATTCAGTACTTC. The encoded protein is CASSRWQGAGAKNIQYF.